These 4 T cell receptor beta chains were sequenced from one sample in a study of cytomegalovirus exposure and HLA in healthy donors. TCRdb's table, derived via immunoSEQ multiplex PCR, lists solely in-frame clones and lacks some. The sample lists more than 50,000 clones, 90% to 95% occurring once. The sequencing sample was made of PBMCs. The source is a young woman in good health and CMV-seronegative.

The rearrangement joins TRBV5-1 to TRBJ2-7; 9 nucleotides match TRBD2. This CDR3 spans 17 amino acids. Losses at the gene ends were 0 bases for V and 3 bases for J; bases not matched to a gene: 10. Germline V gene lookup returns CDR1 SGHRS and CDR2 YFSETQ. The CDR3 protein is CASSLVGSGSVVYEQYF. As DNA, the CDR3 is TGCGCCAGCAGCTTGGTGGGTAGCGGGAGTGTGGTCTACGAGCAGTACTTC.

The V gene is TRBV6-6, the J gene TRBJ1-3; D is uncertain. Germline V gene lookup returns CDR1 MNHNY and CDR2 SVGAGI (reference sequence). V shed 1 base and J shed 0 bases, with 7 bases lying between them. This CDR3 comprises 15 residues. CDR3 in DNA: TGTGCCAGCAGTTACTTCGAGAGCTCTGGAAACACCATATATTTT. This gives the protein CASSYFESSGNTIYF.

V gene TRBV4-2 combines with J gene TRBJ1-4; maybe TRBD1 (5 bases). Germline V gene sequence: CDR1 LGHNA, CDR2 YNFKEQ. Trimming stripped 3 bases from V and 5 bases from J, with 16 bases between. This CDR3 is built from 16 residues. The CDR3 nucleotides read TGTGCCAGCAGCCAGCGCCCTACAGGTATAAATGAAAAACTGTTTTTT. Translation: CASSQRPTGINEKLFF.

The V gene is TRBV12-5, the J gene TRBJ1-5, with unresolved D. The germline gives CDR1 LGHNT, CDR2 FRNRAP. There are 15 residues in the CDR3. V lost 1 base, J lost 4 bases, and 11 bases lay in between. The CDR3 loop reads CASGLGQAQNQPQHF. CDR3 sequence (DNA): TGTGCTAGTGGTTTGGGGCAGGCCCAAAATCAGCCCCAGCATTTT.